This TCR beta chain comes out of a study of control samples from healthy donors and cancer patients. Only in-frame clones appear in the TCRdb table, and some are missing; sequencing was by immunoSEQ multiplex PCR. The sample includes roughly 76,000 clones, 94% of them seen just once. CDR3 length equals 13 residues. V was cut by 1 base and J by 5 bases, with 7 bases left in between. This clonotype was sampled from a woman aged 40 to 50 in good health. The chain recombines TRBV12-3 or TRBV12-4 with TRBJ2-3; D gene unclear. The specimen was blood. The CDR3 sequence is CASSLGLVDTQYF. In DNA, the CDR3 is TGTGCCAGCAGTTTAGGACTGGTAGATACGCAGTATTTT.